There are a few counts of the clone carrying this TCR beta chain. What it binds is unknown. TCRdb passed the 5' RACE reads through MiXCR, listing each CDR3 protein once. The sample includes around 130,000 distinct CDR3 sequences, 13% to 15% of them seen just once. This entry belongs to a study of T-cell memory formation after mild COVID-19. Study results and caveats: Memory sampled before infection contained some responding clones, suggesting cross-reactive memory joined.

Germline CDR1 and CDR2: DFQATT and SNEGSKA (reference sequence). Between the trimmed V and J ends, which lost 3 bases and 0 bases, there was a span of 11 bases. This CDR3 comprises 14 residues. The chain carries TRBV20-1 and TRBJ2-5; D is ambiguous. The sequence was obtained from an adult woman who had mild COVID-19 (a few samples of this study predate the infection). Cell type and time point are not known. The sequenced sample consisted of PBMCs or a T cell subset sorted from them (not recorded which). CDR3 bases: TGCAGTGCTAGCCCGACCGTGTACCAAGAGACCCAGTACTTC. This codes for CSASPTVYQETQYF.